Each of the 31 T cell receptor beta chains below was sequenced from the same sample in a study of blood T cell repertoires in COVID-19. Profiled with immunoSEQ multiplex PCR; TCRdb holds only in-frame clones, not every one. The sample includes approximately 190,000 clones, 84% of them seen just once. Sequenced: PBMCs or T cells enriched from blood (not recorded which). These receptors were obtained from a woman aged 30 to 39 who had been exposed to COVID-19.

The V call is TRBV19, the J call TRBJ1-5; TRBD1 is a possible D gene (5 bases). V was trimmed by 8 bases and J by 0 bases, leaving 11 bases between them. Germline loops: CDR1 LNHDA, CDR2 SQIVND (reference sequence). The CDR3 sequence is 14 residues long. The CDR3 nucleotides read TGTGCCAGTGGAAGGACACTTAGCAATCAGCCCCAGCATTTT. Translation gives CASGRTLSNQPQHF.

Comment on this clone: Other DNA variants within this sample encode the same CDR3. The chain joins TRBV19 to TRBJ1-1; D is possibly TRBD1 (5 bases). Germline V CDR1 and CDR2: LNHDA, SQIVND (reference sequence). The V and J ends lost 3 bases and 2 bases respectively, with 7 bases between them. CDR3 size: 13 residues. This CDR3 is CASSIRVNTEAFF. CDR3 nucleotide sequence: TGTGCCAGTAGTATCAGGGTTAACACTGAAGCTTTCTTT.

V and J are TRBV3-1 (or the pseudogene TRBV3-2) and TRBJ2-5; a possible D gene is TRBD1 (5 bases). Per the germline V gene, CDR1 is LGHDT and CDR2 is YNNKEL (reference sequence). V was trimmed by 1 base and J by 6 bases, leaving 6 bases between them. The CDR3 is made up of 12 amino acids. CDR3 sequence: CASSQGQKTQYF. The DNA of the CDR3 is TGTGCCAGCAGCCAAGGACAGAAGACCCAGTACTTC.

This chain joins TRBV6-5 and TRBJ2-7; 9 bases are a match to TRBD1. Per the germline V gene, CDR1 is MNHEY and CDR2 is SVGAGI. The trim removed 6 bases at V and 4 bases at J, leaving 7 bases unmatched. The CDR3 is 14 residues long. The CDR3 coding sequence is TGTGCCAGCAGAGGTTCGGGACAGGGTTACGAGCAGTACTTC. This codes for CASRGSGQGYEQYF.

V usage is TRBV10-1 and J usage is TRBJ2-1; 8 nucleotides align to TRBD1. V dropped 5 bases and J dropped 7; count of bases not matched to a gene: 7. CDR1 WNHNN and CDR2 SYGVQD come from the germline V gene (reference sequence). The CDR3 contains 14 residues. The CDR3 DNA reads TGCGCCAGCAGTTTGGACAGGGCGGGGAATGAGCAGTTCTTC. This gives the protein CASSLDRAGNEQFF.

This chain links TRBV6-2 or TRBV6-3 with TRBJ2-7, with no clear D. Between the trimmed V and J ends, which lost 5 bases and 6 bases, there was a span of 14 bases. The CDR3 loop spans 13 amino acids. Germline CDR1 is MNHEY and CDR2 is SVGEGT. The CDR3 loop reads CASSRSGVAEQYF. CDR3 nucleotide sequence: TGTGCCAGCAGTCGGTCGGGTGTTGCCGAGCAGTACTTC.

The chain has TRBV15 and TRBJ2-2, with 12 bases identical to TRBD2. This CDR3 spans 22 amino acids. J gave up 0 bases and V 0 bases, and 14 bases lay outside the gene matches. Germline V gives CDR1 LNHNV, CDR2 YYDKDF (reference sequence). CDR3 in DNA: TGTGCCACCAGCAGAGATCGAGGACTAGCGGGGTTTTGGTTCGCGAACACCGGGGAGCTGTTTTTT. Its translation is CATSRDRGLAGFWFANTGELFF.

The chain carries TRBV7-9 and TRBJ2-7, with 8 nucleotides matching TRBD1. CDR3 length equals 17 residues. Germline CDR1 SEHNR, CDR2 FQNEAQ (reference sequence). The trim removed 5 bases at V and 2 bases at J, leaving 14 bases unmatched. DNA of the CDR3: TGTGCCAGCAGCCGGATTACAGACAGGGGCCGTACCTACGAGCAGTACTTC. Residues: CASSRITDRGRTYEQYF. Full variable domain (rest looked up from reference TRBV7-9 and TRBJ2-7): DTGVSQNPRHKITKRGQNVTFRCDPISEHNRLYWYRQTLGQGPEFLTYFQNEAQLEKSRLLSDRFSAERPKGSFSTLEIQRTEQGDSAMYLCASSRITDRGRTYEQYFGPGTRLTVT.

The gene calls are TRBV5-5 and TRBJ2-1, with 8 bases aligning to TRBD1. The CDR3 has 15 residues. Trimming at V came to 3 bases and at J to 9 bases, leaving 11 bases not matched to a gene. Germline assignment: CDR1 SGHKS and CDR2 YYEKEE (reference sequence). The CDR3: CASSSQGAQLGEQFF. The CDR3 DNA reads TGTGCCAGCAGCTCCCAGGGGGCTCAGCTAGGTGAGCAGTTCTTC.

This sequence joins TRBV11-2 and TRBJ2-2, with a tentative D call TRBD2 (6 bases). Trimming stripped 5 bases from V and 15 bases from J, with 19 bases between. Looked up from germline, CDR1 is SGHAT and CDR2 is FQNNGV. The length of the CDR3 is 13 residues. CDR3: CASSRHREAGVFF. The CDR3 DNA follows: TGTGCCAGCAGCCGCCATAGGGAAGCGGGTGTGTTTTTT. The full variable domain, completed using reference TRBV11-2 and TRBJ2-2, is EAGVAQSPRYKIIEKRQSVAFWCNPISGHATLYWYQQILGQGPKLLIQFQNNGVVDDSQLPKDRFSAERLKGVDSTLKIQPAKLEDSAVYLCASSRHREAGVFFGEGSRLTVL.

This clone was seen only once. The chain combines TRBV7-9 with TRBJ1-2, with 9 bases that match TRBD1. Unmatched junction bases numbered 8, after V lost 2 bases and J lost 13 bases. CDR1 SEHNR and CDR2 FQNEAQ come from the germline V gene (reference sequence). The CDR3 covers 13 residues. The CDR3 reads CASSLYWDRDFTF. For the CDR3, the DNA is TGTGCCAGCAGCTTATACTGGGACAGGGATTTCACCTTC.

The V call is TRBV3-1 (or the pseudogene TRBV3-2), the J call TRBJ2-1, with TRBD2 identical over 9 bases. Germline CDR1 and CDR2: LGHDT and YNNKEL (reference sequence). The CDR3 is made up of 16 amino acids. Germline trimming cut 0 bases from V and 2 bases from J; bases unmatched to any gene: 2. The CDR3 loop reads CASSQDLAGTYNEQFF. The DNA for the CDR3 is TGTGCCAGCAGCCAAGACCTAGCGGGGACCTACAATGAGCAGTTCTTC.

The CDR3 region is CASSGRAGRLDEQYF. The CDR3 DNA sequence: TGTGCCAGCAGCGGAAGAGCGGGGCGATTGGACGAGCAGTACTTC. The chain joins TRBV9 to TRBJ2-7; TRBD2 agrees at 7 bases. The CDR3 length is 15 residues. CDR1 and CDR2 (germline): SGDLS, YYNGEE. V gave up 3 bases and J gave up 5 bases; unmatched junction bases: 11. The variable domain in full, with the rest retrieved from reference TRBV9 and TRBJ2-7, is DSGVTQTPKHLITATGQRVTLRCSPRSGDLSVYWYQQSLDQGLQFLIQYYNGEERAKGNILERFSAQQFPDLHSELNLSSLELGDSALYFCASSGRAGRLDEQYFGPGTRLTVT.

The genes are TRBV19 and TRBJ1-2; D is perhaps TRBD1 (5 bases). The CDR3 is made up of 13 amino acids. The germline V gene encodes CDR1 LNHDA and CDR2 SQIVND (reference sequence). V lost 5 bases and J 4 bases, leaving 11 bases between the germline ends. The CDR3 protein is CASSRDRIYGYTF. CDR3 nucleotide sequence: TGTGCCAGTAGTCGCGACAGAATCTATGGCTACACCTTC.

The V call is TRBV10-3, the J call TRBJ2-2; 7 positions match TRBD1. This CDR3 has 17 residues. Trimming at V came to 2 bases and at J to 7 bases, leaving 13 bases not matched to a gene. Germline CDR1 and CDR2: ENHRY and SYGVKD. CDR3 in amino acids: CAISEPTSPGGDGELFF. The CDR3 DNA follows: TGTGCCATCAGTGAGCCGACGTCCCCAGGGGGTGACGGGGAGCTGTTTTTT.

The rearrangement uses TRBV6-6 and TRBJ2-5; tentatively, D is TRBD2 (5 bases). V lost 10 bases and J 5 bases, leaving 20 bases between the germline ends. The CDR3 is 14 amino acids. Per germline, CDR1 MNHNY and CDR2 SVGAGI (reference sequence). The CDR3 loop reads CATWWVLAGETQYF. The CDR3 DNA reads TGTGCCACCTGGTGGGTCCTAGCCGGGGAGACCCAGTACTTC.

This clone was counted a few times. The sample contains more than one DNA sequence encoding this CDR3. This sequence joins TRBV5-8 and TRBJ2-1, with TRBD1 as a possible D gene (5 bases). The CDR3 consists of 15 residues. Per the germline V gene, CDR1 is SGHTS and CDR2 is YDEGEE. The V and J ends lost 0 bases and 0 bases respectively, with 7 bases between them. The CDR3 DNA reads as TGTGCCAGCAGCTTGGGTCAGGGCTCCTACAATGAGCAGTTCTTC. This codes for CASSLGQGSYNEQFF.

In its sample, this clone was seen once. DNA for the CDR3: TGTGCCAGCAGCTTAAAATTCTCCGCAGATACGCAGTATTTT. It yields the protein CASSLKFSADTQYF. The V call is TRBV7-2, the J call TRBJ2-3, with D unclear. V was trimmed by 2 bases and J by 4 bases, leaving 10 bases between them. Per germline, CDR1 SGHTA and CDR2 FQGNSA. The CDR3 runs 14 residues.

The chain links TRBV29-1 to TRBJ2-7, with D perhaps matching TRBD2 (6 bases). Germline CDR1 is SQVTM and CDR2 is ANQGSEA. The CDR3 loop spans 18 amino acids. V lost 4 bases to trimming and J lost 0 bases, with 25 bases between them. CDR3 amino acids: CSVVGVGGEDRSSYEQYF. DNA for the CDR3: TGCAGCGTTGTAGGTGTGGGGGGTGAAGACAGAAGCTCCTACGAGCAGTACTTC.

On this clone: A read error may account for a junction end that differs from germline. The rearrangement links TRBV7-7 to TRBJ2-7; a possible D gene is TRBD2 (5 bases). The germline CDR1 and CDR2 sequences are SSHAT and FNYEAQ (reference sequence). The CDR3 consists of 13 residues. CDR3 DNA: TGTGCTAGCAGCTTAGCGATAGCCTACGAGCAGTACTTC. It codes for CASSLAIAYEQYF. Full variable domain (missing parts from reference TRBV7-7 and TRBJ2-7): GAGVSQSPRYKVTKRGQDVTLRCDPISSHATLYWYQQALGQGPEFLTYFNYEAQPDKSGLPSDRFSAERPEGSISTLTIQRTEQRDSAMYRCASSLAIAYEQYFGPGTRLTVT.

The V and J genes are TRBV5-1 and TRBJ2-3; weak D call: TRBD2 (6 bases). Germline V lookup: CDR1 SGHRS, CDR2 YFSETQ. The CDR3 loop spans 15 amino acids. V lost 0 bases and J 2 bases, leaving 10 bases between the germline ends. The CDR3 DNA reads as TGCGCCAGCAGCTTGGCGGCGGGGCACACAGATACGCAGTATTTT. This gives the protein CASSLAAGHTDTQYF.

The gene calls are TRBV5-1 and TRBJ2-7, with 9 bases matching TRBD1. J was trimmed by 2 bases and V by 4 bases; bases with no gene match: 7. CDR1 SGHRS and CDR2 YFSETQ come from the germline V gene. The CDR3 is made up of 15 amino acids. The CDR3 DNA reads TGCGCCAGCAGCATCACACAGGGGGCCACCTACGAGCAGTACTTC. Translation: CASSITQGATYEQYF.

The V call is TRBV27, the J call TRBJ1-5, with 7 bases matching TRBD1. The CDR3 has 15 amino acids. The germline V gene has CDR1 MNHEY and CDR2 SMNVEV (reference sequence). Trimming cost V 3 bases and J 2 bases; bases outside gene matches: 4. CDR3 DNA sequence: TGTGCCAGCAGTTTCAGGGGGGCGGGCAATCAGCCCCAGCATTTT. This sequence encodes CASSFRGAGNQPQHF.

The V call is TRBV5-8, the J call TRBJ2-5, with D maybe TRBD2 (5 bases). Trimming stripped 3 bases from V and 1 base from J, with 10 bases between. Germline V gives CDR1 SGHTS, CDR2 YDEGEE. This CDR3 has 14 amino acids. CDR3: CASSSLATQETQYF. The CDR3 region has the DNA TGTGCCAGCAGCTCCCTAGCTACCCAAGAGACCCAGTACTTC.

The V call is TRBV10-3, the J call TRBJ1-5; 7 bases fit TRBD1. The CDR3 has 17 residues. The germline V gene encodes CDR1 ENHRY and CDR2 SYGVKD. With 0 bases clipped from V and 6 bases from J, the junction kept 11 bases outside the gene matches. CDR3 DNA sequence: TGTGCCATCAGTGAGTCGACGAAGGGGGCGCGTCTTCAGCCCCAGCATTTT. Its protein is CAISESTKGARLQPQHF.

The rearrangement joins TRBV11-1 to TRBJ2-7; TRBD2 matches 10 bases. Losses at the gene ends were 3 bases for V and 0 bases for J; bases not matched to a gene: 2. Looked up from germline, CDR1 is SGHAT and CDR2 is FQDESV (reference sequence). The CDR3 sequence is 15 residues long. This CDR3 is CASSFLAGASYEQYF. The CDR3 region has the DNA TGTGCCAGCAGCTTCCTAGCGGGGGCCTCCTACGAGCAGTACTTC.

CDR3 loop: CASSTPLTYRENTEAFF. Written as DNA, the CDR3 is TGTGCCAGTAGTACCCCTTTAACTTACAGGGAGAACACTGAAGCTTTCTTT. The V gene is TRBV19, the J gene TRBJ1-1, with D possibly TRBD1 on 6 matching bases. Germline V gene lookup returns CDR1 LNHDA and CDR2 SQIVND (reference sequence). The CDR3 has 17 residues. The ends were cut back, 4 bases at V and 1 base at J, with 19 bases in the middle.

This chain connects TRBV7-2 to TRBJ1-3; D may be TRBD1 (5 bases). This CDR3 spans 15 amino acids. Germline CDR1 SGHTA, CDR2 FQGNSA. V lost 1 base and J lost 0, with 7 bases in between. This CDR3 is CASSLVGGSGNTIYF. The CDR3 nucleotides are TGTGCCAGCAGCTTAGTGGGGGGCTCTGGAAACACCATATATTTT.

The CDR3 bases are TGTGCCAGCAGCGCTCCCTCCGGGACAGGGTACATGAACACTGAAGCTTTCTTT. As protein: CASSAPSGTGYMNTEAFF. The chain has TRBV9 and TRBJ1-1; 9 nucleotides agree with TRBD1. Germline assignment: CDR1 SGDLS and CDR2 YYNGEE. The V gene end was trimmed by 3 bases and the J gene end by 0 bases; junction bases not matched to a gene: 12. The CDR3 extends over 18 amino acids.

This chain joins TRBV6-5 and TRBJ2-7; no definite D call. CDR1 is MNHEY, CDR2 SVGAGI, per germline. V lost 5 bases and J 6 bases, leaving 17 bases between the germline ends. The CDR3 consists of 14 residues. CDR3 nucleotide sequence: TGTGCCAGCAGTCGAAGGCTAACAGATAGCGAGCAGTACTTC. Protein sequence: CASSRRLTDSEQYF.

This chain links TRBV19 with TRBJ1-3; 9 bases match TRBD1. Germline V gene data show CDR1 as LNHDA and CDR2 as SQIVND (reference sequence). Losses at the gene ends were 5 bases for V and 2 bases for J; bases not matched to a gene: 7. CDR3 length: 16 residues. The CDR3 DNA follows: TGTGCCAGTAGTGCCCTGACAGGGGGGGCTGGAAACACCATATATTTT. Its protein product is CASSALTGGAGNTIYF.